This TCR beta chain was profiled in a study of cytomegalovirus exposure and HLA in healthy donors. The germline gives CDR1 SGHDT, CDR2 YYEEEE. The CDR3 has 16 residues. V lost 3 bases, J lost 0 bases, and 12 bases lay in between. Points from the study as a whole: A missense DCLRE1C variant was associated with V- and J-gene trimming of TCR beta chains in a later analysis, and an independent cohort replicated the association. In an earlier analysis, most TCR beta V segments were productive about 87% or about 30% of the time.

Use of 60 Vbeta and 13 Jbeta primers characterized the PCR. Here immunoSEQ multiplex PCR was the method, and the copy in TCRdb shows in-frame clones only, minus some. The profile shows around 130,000 clones, approximately 81% of them singletons. About this clone itself: Its specificity is unknown.

The receptor was derived from a man aged 18-30 years in good health and CMV-seronegative. V gene TRBV5-6 combines with J gene TRBJ2-2; D possibly corresponds to TRBD1 (6 bases). The sample was PBMCs. CDR3 sequence reads: CASSWAQGSNTGELFF. The CDR3 region has the DNA TGTGCCAGCAGCTGGGCACAGGGCTCGAACACCGGGGAGCTGTTTTTT.